Reported below is one T cell receptor (beta chain). This receptor's antigen is unknown. Base-call qualities are not available, and no considerably larger clone is one nucleotide away. Per the germline V gene, MNHNS is the CDR1 and SASEGT is the CDR2. From its cysteine to its phenylalanine, the CDR3 spans 14 amino acids. Left in the record is the CDR3 DNA by itself, 42 bases read in frame from the first base. V is reduced by 4 bases and J by 5 bases, leaving a spacing of 12 bases between them. The source of the sample is a study of shared clonotypes between healthy human individuals (dated by TCRdb to about 2020). Broadly, across the study: The cohort included three men and two women between 18 and 49 years of age. Per donor, three plates each were used for CD4 naive and CD4 memory, two for CD8 naive, and one for CD8 memory. To estimate repertoire size and how much clonotypes are shared between individuals, the study performed deep sequencing of blood TCR repertoires from about 5 healthy adults. Different laboratories and diverse techniques were used to prepare libraries and sequence TCR repertoires, to increase sequencing depth and limit assay-specific biases. Per donor, leukapheresis produced somewhere between about 0.85 and 8.9 billion PBMCs.

For the CD8 naive samples, CD45RO-negative cells were positively selected for CCR7, yielding a CD45RA+CCR7+ population from which TemRA cells were excluded. Donors were healthy HIV-negative adults with no recently reported acute infections or vaccinations. All donors were Caucasian adults living in Nashville, Tennessee, USA. Blood was obtained by leukapheresis, after which PBMCs were separated by Ficoll-Histopaque density gradient centrifugation and cryopreserved in liquid nitrogen vapor phase. Analytical flow cytometry was used to check the purity and quantity of every magnetically sorted T cell population. Genomic DNA was isolated from every sorted fraction and measured by UV absorbance on a Nanodrop 2000c. Study-level results and caveats: Even with the large sequencing depth, rarefaction of the sorted-subset datasets indicated that sequencing was incomplete. The small number of donors limited the genetic and exposure-history diversity represented. Pairwise subsampling led to the expectation that sequencing depth would affect the degree of clonotype sharing among donors. When four donors were compared, the shared fraction of clonotypes was around 5% for naive CD4, around 4% for naive CD8, roughly 2.3% for memory CD4, and less than 0.45% for memory CD8. Sampling was restricted to blood, and TCR repertoires in tissue are likely to differ from TCR repertoires in blood. Larger estimated clonotype richness was generally found for naive subsets than for memory subsets. Compared with non-shared clonotypes, the clonotypes found in all four sorted-subset donors had higher generation probabilities.

TCR CDR3 regions were amplified from genomic DNA by multiplex PCR using the deep immunoSEQ assay. For each cell subset, the extracted genomic DNA was distributed evenly across all wells of several immunoSEQ 96-well plates, and each plate served as one replicate. Each replicate PCR for sorted subsets received about 200 ng genomic DNA, equal to about 30,000 T cell genomes. Purified libraries were measured with a Qubit 3.0 fluorometer, size-checked on a Bioanalyzer 2100, and measured again with the KAPA Library Quantification kit. Every immunoSEQ 96-well plate was sequenced on a separate single-read 150-cycle Illumina NextSeq 550 flow cell. The authors' pipeline ran thus. Because the immunoSEQ output held only junctional sequences and lacked quality scores, the filtering could not match the filtering applied to full-length reads. Sequences were annotated with PyIR, a Python wrapper for IgBLAST v1.9, using IMGT germline references to assign V/J genes and CDR3. Reads with weak V/J assignments (E-value above 1e-6), missing CDR3, stop codons, out-of-frame junctions, or ambiguous translated residues were removed. V3J clonotypes were defined by identical inferred V gene, J gene, and CDR3 amino acid sequence. To compute the percentage overlap between repertoires, the number of shared unique clonotypes was divided by the size of the smaller repertoire. Repertoire richness was assessed with RTK rarefaction, the Chao1 estimator, and Recon v2.1 estimates of unobserved clonotypes. For all TCRbeta clonotypes obtained by the gDNA method from a few donors, generation probabilities were computed with OLGA. TCRdb took this table from immuneACCESS and kept in-frame rearrangements with V and J called. Such tables lack part of the clones; where checked against another copy, unresolved V genes explain under half of the gap, and the rest is unexplained. V and J calls and clone size come straight from that table; D and trimming were deduced from the DNA. The sample records about 2.1 million clones, roughly 95% of which are singletons. About 1.7% of the sample lies in the top ten.

The sequencing sample was made of naive CD8+ T cells from PBMCs. The intended sense of this specimen's cell subset or site label: CD45RA+CCR7+. The chain is made from TRBV6-1 and TRBJ1-5, with an unclear D gene assignment. This TCR was sampled from a man between 18 and 29 years old in good health. Some clones in this sample may be carry-over from other donors' samples. For the CDR3, the sequence is CASSASASHQPQHF. The nucleotide sequence reads as follows: TGTGCCAGCAGTGCGTCAGCATCGCATCAGCCCCAGCATTTT.